A single sample gave rise to the 14 T cell receptor beta chains below, sequenced in a study of cytomegalovirus exposure and HLA in healthy donors. The primer mix had 60 Vbeta and 13 Jbeta primers. The assay was immunoSEQ multiplex PCR, and TCRdb's table has in-frame clones only and misses some. The sample shows about 170,000 clones, roughly 73% of them seen only once. Sequenced: PBMCs. Every receptor here comes from a female donor in good health and CMV-seronegative.

This clone was seen once. V and J are TRBV7-2 and TRBJ2-7, with TRBD1 as a possible D gene (7 bases). The CDR3 covers 15 residues. Germline lookup yields CDR1 SGHTA and CDR2 FQGNSA. Deletions cut 4 bases from V and 5 bases from J, with 18 bases between. The CDR3 spells CASSWRVQGGDEQYF. The CDR3 nucleotides are TGTGCCAGCAGCTGGAGGGTCCAGGGGGGCGACGAGCAGTACTTC.

The chain joins TRBV14 to TRBJ2-5, with TRBD2 as a possible D gene (6 bases). The CDR3 loop spans 18 amino acids. The V end was cut by 0 bases, the J end by 1 base, with 18 bases between. Germline CDR1 reads SGHDN; CDR2 reads FVKESK. The CDR3 nucleotides read TGTGCCAGCAGCCAAGAGAAAACGGGAGCCCTCCGCCAAGAGACCCAGTACTTC. Translated, it gives CASSQEKTGALRQETQYF.

V and J are TRBV11-2 and TRBJ1-6; D possibly corresponds to TRBD1 (6 bases). This CDR3 is 15 amino acids long. The V gene lost 2 bases and the J gene lost 9 bases, with 14 bases spanning the gap. Per the germline V gene, CDR1 is SGHAT and CDR2 is FQNNGV. The DNA for the CDR3 is TGTGCCAGCAGCTTAATGGCCACAGGGCTTTCACCCCTCCACTTT. It yields the protein CASSLMATGLSPLHF. The entire variable domain, with the rest obtained from reference TRBV11-2 and TRBJ1-6, is as follows: EAGVAQSPRYKIIEKRQSVAFWCNPISGHATLYWYQQILGQGPKLLIQFQNNGVVDDSQLPKDRFSAERLKGVDSTLKIQPAKLEDSAVYLCASSLMATGLSPLHFGNGTRLTVT.

The chain couples TRBV28 to TRBJ1-5; TRBD1 is a possible D gene (6 bases). The CDR3 is made up of 12 amino acids. Between the trimmed V and J ends, which lost 6 bases and 7 bases, there was a span of 10 bases. Germline lookup yields CDR1 MDHEN and CDR2 SYDVKM. The CDR3 coding sequence is TGTGCCAGCAGGCCAGGGGTGCAGCCCCAGCATTTT. Its translation: CASRPGVQPQHF.

The CDR3 sequence: CASSLTAGSNQPQHF. The CDR3, as DNA: TGTGCCAGCAGCTTAACGGCAGGGAGCAATCAGCCCCAGCATTTT. This sequence joins TRBV11-2 and TRBJ1-5; the D gene is possibly TRBD1 (5 bases). The V and J ends lost 2 bases and 1 base respectively, with 9 bases between them. The CDR3 runs to 15 residues. CDR1 and CDR2 from the germline V gene are SGHAT and FQNNGV.

The chain has TRBV11-2 and TRBJ2-2, with TRBD2 as a possible D gene (6 bases). Germline CDR1 SGHAT, CDR2 FQNNGV. Deletions cut 6 bases from V and 3 bases from J, with 14 bases between. This CDR3 is built from 15 residues. The chain's CDR3 is CASSPGTLHTGELFF. DNA of the CDR3: TGTGCCAGCAGTCCAGGGACTCTACACACCGGGGAGCTGTTTTTT.

The V and J genes are TRBV11-2 and TRBJ2-5; 8 bases are shared with TRBD2. V lost 3 bases and J lost 2; bases outside the gene matches: 5. CDR1 and CDR2 from the germline V gene are SGHAT and FQNNGV. This CDR3 has 15 residues. CDR3 sequence: CASSLGPSGQETQYF. The CDR3, as DNA: TGTGCCAGCAGCTTGGGACCTAGCGGGCAAGAGACCCAGTACTTC.

CDR3 DNA sequence: TGTGCCAGCAGCCTTATACCGGGGACAGGGCTCTCCTACGAGCAGTACTTC. Translating it yields CASSLIPGTGLSYEQYF. The rearrangement uses TRBV7-9 and TRBJ2-7, with 9 bases that match TRBD1. V shed 5 bases, J shed 0 bases, and the junction held 11 bases outside the gene matches. This CDR3 spans 17 amino acids. Germline V lookup: CDR1 SEHNR, CDR2 FQNEAQ (reference sequence).

This clone was observed a single time. The chain joins TRBV19 to TRBJ2-7, with 12 bases aligning to TRBD2. The J segment lost 5 bases and the V segment lost 1 base, leaving 9 bases of the junction unmatched. The length of the CDR3 is 17 residues. Germline V gene data show CDR1 as LNHDA and CDR2 as SQIVND (reference sequence). CDR3 loop: CASSIGSSSGGANEQYF. Here the CDR3 DNA reads TGTGCCAGTAGTATAGGATCCTCTAGCGGGGGGGCGAACGAGCAGTACTTC.

This clone has more than one count but fewer than ten. This chain links TRBV29-1 with TRBJ1-1, with 12 bases that match TRBD1. Germline V gene lookup returns CDR1 SQVTM and CDR2 ANQGSEA. CDR3 length equals 15 residues. The J segment lost 3 bases and the V segment lost 3 bases, leaving 5 bases of the junction unmatched. The CDR3 here is CSVDGTGGVDTEAFF. The CDR3 nucleotides are TGCAGCGTTGACGGGACAGGGGGCGTGGACACTGAAGCTTTCTTT. The full variable domain, rest sourced from reference TRBV29-1 and TRBJ1-1, is SAVISQKPSRDICQRGTSLTIQCQVDSQVTMMFWYRQQPGQSLTLIATANQGSEATYESGFVIDKFPISRPNLTFSTLTVSNMSPEDSSIYLCSVDGTGGVDTEAFFGQGTRLTVV.

V usage is TRBV6-5 and J usage is TRBJ1-5; D is possibly TRBD1 (5 bases). Germline V lookup: CDR1 MNHEY, CDR2 SVGAGI. Trimming left V 6 bases short and J 5 bases short, with 14 bases between. The CDR3 has 14 residues. CDR3 residues: CASRSQGTHQPQHF. The CDR3 bases are TGTGCCAGCAGATCTCAGGGTACGCATCAGCCCCAGCATTTT.

The gene calls are TRBV6-5 and TRBJ2-5; 8 nucleotides align to TRBD1. Trimming took 5 bases from V and 4 from J; bases not matched to a gene: 6. CDR3 size: 14 residues. Germline values: CDR1 MNHEY, CDR2 SVGAGI. CDR3 in amino acids: CASSPTGERETQYF. CDR3 DNA sequence: TGTGCCAGCAGTCCGACAGGGGAGAGAGAGACCCAGTACTTC.

The V and J genes are TRBV7-5 and TRBJ1-5. TRBV7-5 is a known pseudogene. CDR3 size: 14 residues. The CDR3 nucleotides read TGTGTCAGAAGCTTAGGGCGGCCGGGTCAGCCCCAGCATTTT. Amino acid sequence: CVRSLGRPGQPQHF.

A remark on this clone: Germline and junction disagree at one end, which may indicate a read error. CDR3 in amino acids: CSSSNTVDGGYTF. The CDR3 DNA follows: TGTTCCAGCAGCAACACAGTGGATGGTGGCTACACCTTC. The chain recombines TRBV7-9 with TRBJ1-2, with D hard to call. This CDR3 is 13 amino acids long. Per germline, CDR1 SEHNR and CDR2 FQNEAQ (reference sequence).